The source of this T cell receptor beta chain is a study of T cell clusters in autoimmune cytopenias. This clonotype registers large by frequency. The target antigen is unknown. Each sample's input was 200 to 250 ng genomic DNA, 30,000 to 45,000 genome equivalents. TRB rearrangements were amplified by touch-down multiplex PCR with mixed TRB-A/B primers. TCRdb re-called the multiplex PCR reads and catalogs CDR3 proteins one per entry, DNA excluded. The table for this sample gives 150 to 200 distinct CDR3 sequences. Study observations and caveats: Compared with active autoimmune hepatitis patients, healthy donors showed about 3-fold more exclusive TRB clusters. The T cell clusters came from computational analysis alone and lack functional validation. Clustering suggested that physiological T cell clusters were missing in primary autoimmune cytopenia patients. TRB repertoire shifts in secondary cytopenia and chronic lymphocytic leukemia mostly reflected lymphoma, not autoimmunity.

This CDR3 is built from 14 residues. Germline V lookup: CDR1 LNHDA, CDR2 SQIVND (reference sequence). J is TRBJ2-2 and V is TRBV19; the TRBD1 assignment by TCRdb is unverifiable without DNA. The sequenced sample consisted of peripheral blood. The sequence was collected from a human donor with an autoimmune cytopenia or autoimmune hepatitis (not recorded which). This CDR3 is CASRIQGDTGELFF.